This TCR beta chain was sequenced for a study of CD8 T cells in ankylosing spondylitis. Study-wide results and caveats: Ankylosing spondylitis blood appeared to carry a characteristic TCR beta motif of roughly eight highly homologous variants. CD8+ by phenotype, disease-linked clones were relatively rare in peripheral blood. Earlier reports found some motif variants in synovial fluid and blood in reactive arthritis. Reportedly, significant enrichment of disease-linked clones occurred in matched ankylosing spondylitis synovial fluid.

This CDR3 has 14 amino acids. Germline V gene lookup returns CDR1 DFQATT and CDR2 SNEGSKA (reference sequence). Germline trimming cut 6 bases from V and 2 bases from J; bases unmatched to any gene: 7. Making the TCR beta libraries involved quantitative 5'-RACE with molecular barcodes. TCRdb re-called the 5' RACE reads through MiXCR, storing one row per CDR3 protein. Of tens of thousands of distinct CDR3 sequences in the sample, about 8.3% were seen once. Concerning this clonotype: Its antigen is currently unknown. A clone one base away is much larger, so this may be a read error.

V and J are TRBV20-1 and TRBJ2-7, with 10 bases fitting TRBD1. The TCR was taken from a male donor with ankylosing spondylitis. Sequencing was carried out using blood, either unsorted or a sorted T cell fraction (not recorded which). The CDR3 bases are TGCAGTGCCCGAGGACAGGGGGACCCCTACGAGCAGTACGTC. It encodes CSARGQGDPYEQYV.